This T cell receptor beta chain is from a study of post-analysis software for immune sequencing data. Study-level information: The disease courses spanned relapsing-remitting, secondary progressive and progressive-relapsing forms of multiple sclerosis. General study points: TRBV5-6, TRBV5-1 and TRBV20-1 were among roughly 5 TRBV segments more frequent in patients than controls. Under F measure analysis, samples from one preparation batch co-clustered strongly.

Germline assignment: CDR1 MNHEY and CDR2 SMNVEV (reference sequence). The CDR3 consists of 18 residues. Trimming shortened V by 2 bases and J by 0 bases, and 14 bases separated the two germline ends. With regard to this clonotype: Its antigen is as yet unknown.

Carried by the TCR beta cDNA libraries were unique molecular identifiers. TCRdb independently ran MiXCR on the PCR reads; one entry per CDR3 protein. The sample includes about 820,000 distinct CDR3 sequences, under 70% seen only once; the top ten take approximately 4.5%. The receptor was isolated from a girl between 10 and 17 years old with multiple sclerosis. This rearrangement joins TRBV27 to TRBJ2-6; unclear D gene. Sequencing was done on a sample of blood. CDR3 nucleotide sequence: TGTGCCAGCAGTTTAAGTGCAGGTTGGGTCTCTGGGGCCAACGTCCTGACTTTC. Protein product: CASSLSAGWVSGANVLTF.